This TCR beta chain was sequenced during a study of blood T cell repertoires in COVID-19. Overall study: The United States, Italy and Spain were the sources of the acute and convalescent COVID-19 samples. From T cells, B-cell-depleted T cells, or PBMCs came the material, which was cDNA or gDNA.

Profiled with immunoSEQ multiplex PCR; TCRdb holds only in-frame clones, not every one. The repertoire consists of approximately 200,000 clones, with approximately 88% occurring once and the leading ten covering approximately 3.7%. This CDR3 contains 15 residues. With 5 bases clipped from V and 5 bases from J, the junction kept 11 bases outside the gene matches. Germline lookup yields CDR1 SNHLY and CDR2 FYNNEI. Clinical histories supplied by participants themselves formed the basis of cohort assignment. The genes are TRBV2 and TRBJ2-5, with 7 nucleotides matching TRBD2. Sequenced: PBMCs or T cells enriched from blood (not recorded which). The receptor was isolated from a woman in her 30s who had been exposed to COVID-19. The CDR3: CASSKTATSRETQYF. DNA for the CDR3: TGTGCCAGCAGTAAGACGGCGACTAGCCGGGAGACCCAGTACTTC.